Listed here are 29 T cell receptor beta chains from one sample, sequenced in a study of radiotherapy plus CTLA-4 blockade in lung cancer. Produced via immunoSEQ multiplex PCR; TCRdb's table is partial and in-frame only. There are 20,000 to 30,000 clones in the sample; around 79% occur only once, and roughly 24% lies in the top ten. Sequencing used peripheral blood, obtained from a patient treated with radiotherapy plus ipilimumab. These receptors all come from a human donor with non-small cell lung cancer that progressed on radiotherapy plus ipilimumab.

V usage is TRBV5-6 and J usage is TRBJ2-7, with unresolved D. The CDR3 length is 13 residues. The germline CDR1 and CDR2 sequences are SGHDT and YYEEEE. V was trimmed by 2 bases and J by 0 bases, leaving 6 bases between them. CDR3: CASSFWSSYEQYF. CDR3 nucleotides: TGTGCCAGCAGCTTTTGGAGCTCCTACGAGCAGTACTTC.

The gene calls are TRBV7-9 and TRBJ1-1; tentatively, D is TRBD1 (6 bases). The V end lost 3 bases, the J end lost 3 bases, and 11 bases lay between the germline ends. CDR1 SEHNR and CDR2 FQNEAQ come from the germline V gene (reference sequence). CDR3 size: 14 residues. The CDR3 coding sequence is TGTGCCAGCAGCTTGGTACGACAGGACACTGAAGCTTTCTTT. Amino acids: CASSLVRQDTEAFF. Using reference TRBV7-9 and TRBJ1-1 for the parts outside the CDR3, the full variable domain is DTGVSQNPRHKITKRGQNVTFRCDPISEHNRLYWYRQTLGQGPEFLTYFQNEAQLEKSRLLSDRFSAERPKGSFSTLEIQRTEQGDSAMYLCASSLVRQDTEAFFGQGTRLTVV.

V is TRBV29-1 and J is TRBJ1-1; D gene ambiguous. Trimming removed 4 bases at V and 1 base at J, with 10 bases between. The CDR3 runs to 13 residues. CDR1 is SQVTM, CDR2 ANQGSEA, per germline. CDR3 residues: CSVGAQQNTEAFF. The DNA for the CDR3 is TGCAGCGTTGGGGCTCAACAGAACACTGAAGCTTTCTTT. Drawing the rest from reference TRBV29-1 and TRBJ1-1, the complete variable domain is SAVISQKPSRDICQRGTSLTIQCQVDSQVTMMFWYRQQPGQSLTLIATANQGSEATYESGFVIDKFPISRPNLTFSTLTVSNMSPEDSSIYLCSVGAQQNTEAFFGQGTRLTVV.

J is TRBJ2-7 and V is TRBV18; 11 bases are shared with TRBD2. Germline CDR1 and CDR2: KGHSH and LQKENI. Germline trimming cut 3 bases from V and 0 bases from J; bases unmatched to any gene: 4. The CDR3 consists of 16 residues. CDR3 sequence: CASSPGLAELSYEQYF. In DNA form, the CDR3 reads TGTGCCAGCTCACCGGGACTAGCGGAGCTCTCCTACGAGCAGTACTTC. Full variable domain (remainder filled in from reference TRBV18 and TRBJ2-7): NAGVMQNPRHLVRRRGQEARLRCSPMKGHSHVYWYRQLPEEGLKFMVYLQKENIIDESGMPKERFSAEFPKEGPSILRIQQVVRGDSAAYFCASSPGLAELSYEQYFGPGTRLTVT.

The genes are TRBV10-3 and TRBJ1-5; D possibly corresponds to TRBD1 (5 bases). Trimming stripped 2 bases from V and 7 bases from J, with 9 bases between. This CDR3 has 13 residues. CDR1 ENHRY and CDR2 SYGVKD come from the germline V gene. In DNA, the CDR3 is TGTGCCATCAGTGAGGGCAGGGACCAGCCCCAGCATTTT. Translation gives CAISEGRDQPQHF.

In its sample, this clone was seen a few times. V is TRBV10-2 and J is TRBJ2-1, with D perhaps being TRBD1 or TRBD2 (5 bases each). The germline gives CDR1 WSHSY, CDR2 SAAADI. The CDR3 runs 11 residues. Trimming removed 6 bases from V and 10 bases from J, with 10 bases in between. This chain's CDR3 is CASRTGTEQFF. DNA for the CDR3: TGCGCCAGCAGGACTGGGACCGAGCAGTTCTTC.

The chain combines TRBV6-1 with TRBJ1-1; D remains unclear. CDR1 and CDR2 (germline): MNHNS, SASEGT. The CDR3 consists of 12 residues. Trimming took 6 bases from V and 7 from J, leaving 12 bases between them. The CDR3: CASRSAALEAFF. As DNA, the CDR3 is TGTGCCAGCAGATCCGCTGCCCTTGAAGCTTTCTTT.

The J gene is TRBJ2-2, the V gene TRBV18; D unclear. The germline V gene has CDR1 KGHSH and CDR2 LQKENI. The ends were cut back, 0 bases at V and 4 bases at J, with 6 bases in the middle. There are 14 residues in the CDR3. The CDR3 loop reads CASSPPLVTGELFF. The CDR3, as DNA: TGTGCCAGCTCACCACCCCTTGTCACCGGGGAGCTGTTTTTT. Using reference TRBV18 and TRBJ2-2 for the parts outside the CDR3, the full variable domain is NAGVMQNPRHLVRRRGQEARLRCSPMKGHSHVYWYRQLPEEGLKFMVYLQKENIIDESGMPKERFSAEFPKEGPSILRIQQVVRGDSAAYFCASSPPLVTGELFFGEGSRLTVL.

The V gene is TRBV5-1, the J gene TRBJ2-1; TRBD2 aligns across 10 bases. V shed 0 bases and J 9 bases; nucleotides not matched to a gene: 9. This CDR3 contains 16 residues. The germline V gene has CDR1 SGHRS and CDR2 YFSETQ. This chain's CDR3 is CASSLELAGGGGEQFF. Here the CDR3 DNA reads TGCGCCAGCAGCTTGGAGTTAGCGGGAGGTGGGGGTGAGCAGTTCTTC. The variable domain in full, with the rest retrieved from reference TRBV5-1 and TRBJ2-1, is KAGVTQTPRYLIKTRGQQVTLSCSPISGHRSVSWYQQTPGQGLQFLFEYFSETQRNKGNFPGRFSGRQFSNSRSEMNVSTLELGDSALYLCASSLELAGGGGEQFFGPGTRLTVL.

V and J are TRBV6-6 and TRBJ2-7; the match to TRBD2 covers 11 bases. CDR3 length: 14 amino acids. J was trimmed by 6 bases and V by 6 bases; bases with no gene match: 7. Germline V gene lookup returns CDR1 MNHNY and CDR2 SVGAGI (reference sequence). CDR3 region: CASRILAGVGEQYF. The CDR3 nucleotides are TGTGCCAGCAGAATACTAGCGGGAGTCGGCGAGCAGTACTTC.

V is TRBV5-1 and J is TRBJ2-6; TRBD1 agrees at 7 bases. The ends lost 4 bases at V and 3 bases at J; junction bases unmatched: 4. The CDR3 extends over 15 amino acids. Per the germline V gene, CDR1 is SGHRS and CDR2 is YFSETQ. The CDR3 nucleotides read TGCGCCAGCAGCCCCGACAGGGATGGGGCCAACGTCCTGACTTTC. It yields the protein CASSPDRDGANVLTF.

The rearrangement joins TRBV7-2 to TRBJ2-7; 8 nucleotides align to TRBD2. The germline CDR1 and CDR2 sequences are SGHTA and FQGNSA. The CDR3 runs 14 residues. V was pared by 4 bases and J by 5 bases, with 7 bases of the junction left unmatched. CDR3 in DNA: TGTGCCAGCAGCTCAAGCGGGAGTGGCGACGAGCAGTACTTC. It yields the protein CASSSSGSGDEQYF.

Sample share makes this clone medium-sized. The rearrangement uses TRBV9 and TRBJ1-3; tentatively, D is TRBD1 (6 bases). Germline CDR1 is SGDLS and CDR2 is YYNGEE. The CDR3 spans 15 residues. With 3 bases removed from V and 0 bases from J, the gap between germline ends came to 10 bases. The CDR3 spells CASSEQGVSGNTIYF. The DNA of the CDR3 is TGTGCCAGCAGCGAACAGGGCGTCTCTGGAAACACCATATATTTT.

This chain joins TRBV7-3 and TRBJ2-1; D perhaps matches TRBD2 (6 bases). Germline V lookup: CDR1 SGHTA, CDR2 FQGTGA. The CDR3 is 13 amino acids. The ends were cut back, 5 bases at V and 10 bases at J, with 15 bases in the middle. The CDR3 loop reads CASSQRAESEQFF. The CDR3 nucleotides read TGTGCCAGCAGCCAGCGGGCAGAGTCGGAGCAGTTCTTC.

The chain couples TRBV28 to TRBJ2-4, with 9 bases that match TRBD1. Germline V gene data show CDR1 as MDHEN and CDR2 as SYDVKM. The CDR3 extends over 15 amino acids. The junction had 14 bases not matched to a gene; V was cut back by 9 bases and J by 8 bases. CDR3 loop: CASGWTGAVTDIQYF. The CDR3 DNA reads as TGTGCCAGTGGATGGACAGGGGCGGTTACGGACATTCAGTACTTC.

V usage is TRBV2 and J usage is TRBJ1-1; D ambiguous. Trimming removed 6 bases at V and 3 bases at J, with 8 bases between. CDR1 is SNHLY and CDR2 is FYNNEI in the germline V gene. The CDR3 loop spans 12 amino acids. The CDR3 region has the DNA TGTGCCAGCAGGGACCTCGACACTGAAGCTTTCTTT. Residues: CASRDLDTEAFF.

DNA of the CDR3: TGCGCCAGCAGCTTGGGTTCGGACCGCACAGATACGCAGTATTTT. The encoded protein is CASSLGSDRTDTQYF. The chain carries TRBV5-1 and TRBJ2-3, with D hard to call. V was clipped by 0 bases and J by 1 base, with 9 bases between them. This CDR3 has 15 amino acids. Germline V gives CDR1 SGHRS, CDR2 YFSETQ.

The chain has TRBV6-6 and TRBJ2-5, with TRBD1 identical over 7 bases. The DNA end lines up better with TRBJ2-7; the J call may be wrong. Germline CDR1 reads MNHNY; CDR2 reads SVGAGI (reference sequence). The CDR3 has 11 amino acids. CDR3 nucleotide sequence: TGTGCCAGCGGACAGGTCTACGAGCAGTACTTC. This translates into CASGQVYEQYF.

A single count supports this clone. The rearrangement links TRBV4-1 to TRBJ1-1; 9 nucleotides agree with TRBD1. Germline V gene sequence: CDR1 MGHRA, CDR2 YSYEKL. Trimming at V came to 4 bases and at J to 1 base, leaving 4 bases not matched to a gene. The CDR3 totals 15 residues. The CDR3 loop reads CASSPKQGANTEAFF. CDR3 in DNA: TGCGCCAGCAGCCCCAAACAGGGGGCGAACACTGAAGCTTTCTTT.

This clone showed up just once. This chain connects TRBV18 to TRBJ2-5; 9 bases agree with TRBD1. The length of the CDR3 is 14 residues. V trimming: 4 bases; J trimming: 7 bases; junction bases outside the gene matches: 7. Germline-derived CDR1 and CDR2 are KGHSH and LQKENI. The CDR3 sequence is CASSRQGDTGTQYF. The CDR3 nucleotides read TGTGCCAGCTCACGACAGGGGGACACTGGGACCCAGTACTTC.

J is TRBJ2-7 and V is TRBV5-6; D not resolved. Germline loops: CDR1 SGHDT, CDR2 YYEEEE. Trimming removed 5 bases from V and 7 bases from J, with 10 bases in between. CDR3 length: 11 amino acids. This CDR3 is CASSFGLEQYF. The CDR3 coding sequence is TGTGCCAGCAGTTTCGGTTTGGAGCAGTACTTC.

V usage is TRBV5-1 and J usage is TRBJ1-5, with D tentatively TRBD1 (6 bases). There are 15 residues in the CDR3. V was pared by 0 bases and J by 4 bases, with 11 bases between. Germline V gives CDR1 SGHRS, CDR2 YFSETQ. The CDR3 nucleotides are TGCGCCAGCAGCTTGGACGGGGGCTCTAATCAGCCCCAGCATTTT. Its translation: CASSLDGGSNQPQHF. The full variable domain, rest sourced from reference TRBV5-1 and TRBJ1-5, is KAGVTQTPRYLIKTRGQQVTLSCSPISGHRSVSWYQQTPGQGLQFLFEYFSETQRNKGNFPGRFSGRQFSNSRSEMNVSTLELGDSALYLCASSLDGGSNQPQHFGDGTRLSIL.

The genes are TRBV5-5 and TRBJ1-1; possible D gene TRBD1, 5 bases. The CDR3 length is 15 residues. V dropped 0 bases and J dropped 1 base, with 10 bases sitting between them. Germline V gene lookup returns CDR1 SGHKS and CDR2 YYEKEE (reference sequence). Here the CDR3 DNA reads TGTGCCAGCAGCTTGGGGCCAGACAGGAACACTGAAGCTTTCTTT. It translates to CASSLGPDRNTEAFF.

The rearrangement links TRBV27 to TRBJ1-2, with unresolved D. The germline CDR1 and CDR2 sequences are MNHEY and SMNVEV (reference sequence). V gave up 5 bases and J gave up 4 bases, with 11 bases separating them. The CDR3 spans 13 residues. The CDR3 region has the DNA TGTGCCAGCAGTCGCCGGGCCTCCTATGGCTACACCTTC. Translation: CASSRRASYGYTF.

The chain joins TRBV14 to TRBJ2-3; 8 bases are shared with TRBD1. V trimming: 0 bases; J trimming: 2 bases; junction bases outside the gene matches: 7. CDR3 length equals 17 residues. Germline CDR1 SGHDN, CDR2 FVKESK. CDR3 sequence (DNA): TGTGCCAGCAGCCAAGAGACCAGGGGGCATAACACAGATACGCAGTATTTT. It is translated as CASSQETRGHNTDTQYF.

This clone was found a few times. The V gene is TRBV18, the J gene TRBJ2-5; 15 bases match TRBD2. CDR1 KGHSH and CDR2 LQKENI come from the germline V gene. J was trimmed by 5 bases and V by 5 bases; bases with no gene match: 9. The CDR3 is made up of 17 amino acids. The CDR3 DNA follows: TGTGCCAGCTCATCTGGACTAGCGGGAGGGCCCGGGGAGACCCAGTACTTC. Its translation: CASSSGLAGGPGETQYF. The whole variable domain, remainder taken from reference TRBV18 and TRBJ2-5, is NAGVMQNPRHLVRRRGQEARLRCSPMKGHSHVYWYRQLPEEGLKFMVYLQKENIIDESGMPKERFSAEFPKEGPSILRIQQVVRGDSAAYFCASSSGLAGGPGETQYFGPGTRLLVL.

This clone was counted between two and nine times. This sequence joins TRBV9 and TRBJ2-7, with TRBD1 matching over 7 bases. The J segment lost 5 bases and the V segment lost 4 bases, leaving 9 bases of the junction unmatched. The CDR3 is made up of 14 amino acids. Per germline, CDR1 SGDLS and CDR2 YYNGEE. CDR3 sequence (DNA): TGTGCCAGCAGCCCCGGGACAGACCTAAACGAGCAGTACTTC. It specifies CASSPGTDLNEQYF. Complete variable domain (other parts from reference TRBV9 and TRBJ2-7): DSGVTQTPKHLITATGQRVTLRCSPRSGDLSVYWYQQSLDQGLQFLIQYYNGEERAKGNILERFSAQQFPDLHSELNLSSLELGDSALYFCASSPGTDLNEQYFGPGTRLTVT.

The table lists this clone with a few counts. This chain uses TRBV5-1 with TRBJ1-2, with D tentatively TRBD1 (5 bases). CDR1 SGHRS and CDR2 YFSETQ come from the germline V gene. This CDR3 contains 15 residues. V was pared by 3 bases and J by 7 bases, with 19 bases between. CDR3 loop: CASSSGGELPGGYTF. As DNA, the CDR3 is TGCGCCAGCAGCTCGGGGGGGGAGCTCCCCGGTGGCTACACCTTC.

The table lists this clone with a count of one. The chain links TRBV10-3 to TRBJ1-5; D is unresolved. CDR3 length: 15 residues. V lost 2 bases, J lost 1 base, and 9 bases lay in between. Germline V gives CDR1 ENHRY, CDR2 SYGVKD. As DNA, the CDR3 is TGTGCCATCAGTGAGAGGTTGGGGAGCAATCAGCCCCAGCATTTT. Translating it yields CAISERLGSNQPQHF.